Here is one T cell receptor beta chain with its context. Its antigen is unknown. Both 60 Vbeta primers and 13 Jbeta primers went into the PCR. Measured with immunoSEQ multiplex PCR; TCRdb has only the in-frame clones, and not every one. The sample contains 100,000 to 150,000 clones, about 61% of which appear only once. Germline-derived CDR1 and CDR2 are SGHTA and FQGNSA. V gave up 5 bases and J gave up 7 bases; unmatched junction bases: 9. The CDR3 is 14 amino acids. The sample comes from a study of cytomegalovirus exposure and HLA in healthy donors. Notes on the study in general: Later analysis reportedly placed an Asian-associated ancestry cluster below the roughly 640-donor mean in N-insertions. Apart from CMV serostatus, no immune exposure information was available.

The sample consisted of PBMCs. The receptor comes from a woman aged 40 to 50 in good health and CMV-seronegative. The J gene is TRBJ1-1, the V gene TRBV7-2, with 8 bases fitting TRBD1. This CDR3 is CASSPRGQLVEAFF. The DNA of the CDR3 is TGTGCCAGCAGCCCCAGGGGGCAGCTGGTTGAAGCTTTCTTT.